Listed here are 8 T cell receptor beta chains from one sample, sequenced in a study of beta chain features in type 1 diabetes. Regarding the study as a whole: TCRB CDR3s from Type 1 diabetes patients were moderately but significantly shorter in all four CD4+ subsets.

No antigen has been identified for these receptors. The study reverse transcribed the entire isolated RNA, so it sequenced expressed TCRB transcripts. Data came from immunoSEQ multiplex PCR; TCRdb stores just in-frame clones and leaves some out. Of 20,000 to 30,000 clones in the sample, 49% were seen once. Sequencing input: stem cell memory CD4+ T cells from blood. The receptors were gathered from a man aged 25-40 years with type 1 diabetes.

This chain uses TRBV12-5 with TRBJ1-1; 9 bases agree with TRBD1. V was pared by 0 bases and J by 5 bases, with 7 bases of the junction left unmatched. The germline V gene has CDR1 LGHNT and CDR2 FRNRAP. The CDR3 is 16 residues long. CDR3 amino acids: CASGLVQGTGWTEAFF. CDR3 sequence (DNA): TGTGCTAGTGGTTTGGTACAGGGGACAGGGTGGACTGAAGCTTTCTTT.

The rearrangement uses TRBV5-6 and TRBJ2-5, with a tentative D call TRBD1 (5 bases). The tail of the sequence fits TRBJ2-7 better, so the J call may be wrong. The germline CDR1 and CDR2 sequences are SGHDT and YYEEEE. CDR3 length: 15 amino acids. CDR3 DNA sequence: TGTGCCAGCAGCTTGTTTCAGGGTATCGCCTACGAGCAGTACTTC. Protein product: CASSLFQGIAYEQYF.

The CDR3 DNA follows: TGTGCCAGTGAGGCCAGCGGGAAGGGCACCGGGGAGCTGTTTTTT. Translated, it gives CASEASGKGTGELFF. The V gene is TRBV19, the J gene TRBJ2-2; TRBD2 matches 7 bases. Germline values: CDR1 LNHDA, CDR2 SQIVND (reference sequence). The trim removed 8 bases at V and 4 bases at J, leaving 10 bases unmatched. The CDR3 spans 15 residues.

The J gene is TRBJ1-5, the V gene TRBV7-9, with a possible D match to TRBD1 (5 bases). V lost 4 bases and J lost 5, with 12 bases in between. The length of the CDR3 is 14 residues. The V gene's germline CDR1 is SEHNR and CDR2 FQNEAQ (reference sequence). The CDR3 region is CASSSDRDYQPQHF. The CDR3 region has the DNA TGTGCCAGCAGCTCCGACAGAGATTATCAGCCCCAGCATTTT.

V is TRBV21-1 and J is TRBJ1-1; TRBD1 reflects the table's D call only, with no check against the DNA. TRBV21-1 is marked as a pseudogene. This CDR3 is built from 13 residues. This chain's CDR3 is CASSKGQNTEAFF. CDR3 coding DNA: TGTGCCAGCAGCAAAGGACAGAACACTGAAGCTTTCTTT.

CDR3 loop: CASSLVPTGGQPQHF. CDR3 DNA: TGCGCCAGCAGCTTGGTACCTACTGGAGGTCAGCCCCAGCATTTT. The rearrangement links TRBV5-1 to TRBJ1-5; D is unclear. This CDR3 has 15 amino acids. V lost 0 bases to trimming and J lost 6 bases, with 13 bases between them. Per the germline V gene, CDR1 is SGHRS and CDR2 is YFSETQ.

This clone was detected a few times. The V gene is TRBV7-9, the J gene TRBJ2-7; TRBD2 is a possible D gene (5 bases). Germline CDR1 SEHNR, CDR2 FQNEAQ (reference sequence). V was shortened by 0 bases and J by 3 bases, with 6 bases between the two germline ends. The CDR3 spans 13 residues. This chain's CDR3 is CASSLAGGYEQYF. As DNA, the CDR3 is TGTGCCAGCAGCTTAGCTGGAGGCTACGAGCAGTACTTC.

This clone was observed a handful of times. The V gene is TRBV18, the J gene TRBJ2-1; a possible D gene is TRBD1 (6 bases). Germline assignment: CDR1 KGHSH and CDR2 LQKENI. The CDR3 runs 14 residues. Trimming took off 0 bases at V and 10 bases at J, with 13 bases between the two ends. The CDR3 reads CASSPPAGAGEQFF. CDR3 sequence (DNA): TGTGCCAGCTCACCACCCGCAGGGGCAGGCGAGCAGTTCTTC.